This is a list of T cell receptor beta chains from one sample in a study of radiotherapy plus CTLA-4 blockade in lung cancer. Produced via immunoSEQ multiplex PCR; TCRdb's table is partial and in-frame only. In the table there are tens of thousands of clones, around nine tenths of which are singletons. This specimen consisted of peripheral blood, obtained from a patient treated with radiotherapy plus ipilimumab. The receptors derive from a human donor with non-small cell lung cancer who had stable disease on radiotherapy plus ipilimumab. CDR3s include the opening cysteine and the closing phenylalanine or tryptophan. Fields, in order: J gene, D gene, clone size, V gene, CDR3 protein, CDR3 DNA. A D gene is named only where the DNA matches it firmly. Size is stated for part of the rows, as once, few or many counts, or as a class when the clone is expanded.

>TRBJ2-2|NA|NA|TRBV4-2
CASSPSLQSTGELFF
TGTGCCAGCAGCCCCTCCCTTCAGTCGACCGGGGAGCTGTTTTTT
>TRBJ1-6|NA|NA|TRBV7-9
CASSLAIGSPLHF
TGTGCCAGCAGCTTAGCGATCGGGTCACCCCTCCACTTT
>TRBJ2-7|TRBD1|NA|TRBV7-2
CASSLRTGAFYEQYF
TGTGCCAGCAGCTTAAGGACAGGGGCCTTCTACGAGCAGTACTTC
>TRBJ1-1|NA|NA|TRBV6-4
CASSDGGWADEAFF
TGTGCCAGCAGTGACGGGGGGTGGGCGGATGAAGCTTTCTTT
>TRBJ1-1|NA|once|TRBV7-2
CASSPTQGAFF
TGTGCCAGCAGCCCGACCCAGGGAGCTTTCTTT
>TRBJ2-5|NA|NA|TRBV7-9
CASSLGGPGFPKETQYF
TGTGCCAGCAGCTTAGGGGGTCCTGGGTTCCCGAAAGAGACCCAGTACTTC
>TRBJ1-3|NA|few|TRBV11-2
CASSPRYSGNTIYF
TGTGCCAGCAGCCCACGGTACTCTGGAAACACCATATATTTT
>TRBJ1-2|NA|NA|TRBV9
CASTSDGNYGYTF
TGTGCCAGCACCTCAGACGGAAACTATGGCTACACCTTC
>TRBJ2-2|TRBD1|once|TRBV6-1
CACGQAGELFF
TGTGCCTGCGGACAGGCCGGGGAGCTGTTTTTT
>TRBJ1-1|NA|NA|TRBV4-1
CASSQGRGSMNTEAFF
TGCGCCAGCAGCCAAGGGCGAGGGAGCATGAACACTGAAGCTTTCTTT
>TRBJ2-1|TRBD2|NA|TRBV5-4
CASSLVGGSSEQFF
TGTGCCAGCAGCTTGGTCGGCGGGAGTTCGGAGCAGTTCTTC
>TRBJ2-7|TRBD1|NA|TRBV6-6
CASSYSGQGANEQYF
TGTGCCAGCAGTTACTCGGGACAGGGGGCTAACGAGCAGTACTTC
>TRBJ1-3|TRBD1|once|TRBV2
CASRVQGSAGNTIYF
TGTGCCAGCAGGGTACAGGGGAGCGCTGGAAACACCATATATTTT
>TRBJ2-5|NA|NA|TRBV7-9
CASSLARGQETQYF
TGTGCCAGCAGCTTAGCGAGGGGGCAAGAGACCCAGTACTTC
>TRBJ1-4|NA|NA|TRBV11-2
CASSFSDGGEKLFF
TGTGCCAGCAGCTTCTCAGACGGAGGGGAAAAACTGTTTTTT
>TRBJ2-7|TRBD1|NA|TRBV11-2
CASSPSTGGYEQYF
TGTGCCAGCAGCCCTTCGACAGGGGGCTACGAGCAGTACTTC
>TRBJ1-1|NA|few|TRBV5-6
CASSLAVNTEAFF
TGTGCCAGCAGCTTGGCAGTGAACACTGAAGCTTTCTTT
>TRBJ2-2|TRBD2|NA|TRBV27
CASSPQPGLAGRPTGELFF
TGTGCCAGCAGTCCCCAACCGGGACTAGCGGGGAGGCCCACCGGGGAGCTGTTTTTT
>TRBJ2-1|NA|NA|TRBV5-1
CASSPGELSNEQFF
TGCGCCAGCAGCCCTGGGGAGCTTAGCAATGAGCAGTTCTTC
>TRBJ1-5|NA|NA|TRBV7-8
CASSLGLGADNQPQHF
TGTGCCAGCAGCTTAGGGTTGGGGGCCGACAATCAGCCCCAGCATTTT
>TRBJ1-5|NA|NA|TRBV11-2
CASSYYSNQPQHF
TGTGCCAGCAGCTATTATAGCAATCAGCCCCAGCATTTT
>TRBJ2-3|TRBD1|NA|TRBV10-1
CASSKGTVSTDTQYF
TGCGCCAGCAGTAAAGGGACAGTAAGCACAGATACGCAGTATTTT
>TRBJ2-5|NA|NA|TRBV5-4
CASSEGAPQGPEAGEQYF
TGTGCCAGCAGCGAGGGGGCCCCACAGGGGCCCGAAGCGGGGGAGCAGTACTTC
>TRBJ2-5|TRBD2|NA|TRBV7-8
CASSFSSGTSVQETQYF
TGTGCCAGCAGCTTTTCCTCCGGGACTAGCGTCCAAGAGACCCAGTACTTC
>TRBJ2-1|TRBD2|once|TRBV7-2
CASSLWASGKKDEQFF
TGTGCCAGCAGCTTATGGGCTAGCGGGAAGAAGGATGAGCAGTTCTTC
>TRBJ2-6|TRBD1|NA|TRBV2
CASSGDRVGANVLTF
TGTGCCAGCAGTGGAGACAGGGTCGGGGCCAACGTCCTGACTTTC
>TRBJ1-1|NA|few|TRBV29-1
CSTQQKQDTEAFF
TGCAGCACGCAACAAAAGCAGGACACTGAAGCTTTCTTT
>TRBJ1-5|NA|NA|TRBV28
CASRVGTPSNQPQHF
TGTGCCAGCAGGGTAGGGACACCTAGCAATCAGCCCCAGCATTTT
>TRBJ2-3|NA|NA|TRBV4-2
CASSQEGLSTDTQYF
TGTGCCAGCAGCCAAGAGGGACTCTCCACAGATACGCAGTATTTT
>TRBJ2-3|NA|NA|TRBV10-3
CAIGSKSTDTQYF
TGTGCCATCGGTAGCAAATCCACAGATACGCAGTATTTT
>TRBJ2-7|TRBD1|NA|TRBV5-1
CASSLGQGPTYEQYF
TGCGCCAGCAGCTTGGGACAGGGGCCTACCTACGAGCAGTACTTC
>TRBJ2-3|NA|once|TRBV7-6
CASSSEVGISTDTQYF
TGTGCCAGCAGCTCAGAGGTGGGAATTAGCACAGATACGCAGTATTTT
>TRBJ2-5|TRBD2|NA|TRBV5-4
CATLRLAEETQYF
TGTGCCACCCTCAGACTAGCGGAAGAGACCCAGTACTTC
>TRBJ1-6|NA|few|TRBV6-1
CASSFGRNNSPLHF
TGTGCCAGCAGTTTCGGACGGAATAATTCACCCCTCCACTTT
>TRBJ2-7|TRBD1|NA|TRBV5-4
CASSAMTGPSYEQYF
TGTGCCAGCAGCGCCATGACAGGGCCGTCCTACGAGCAGTACTTC
>TRBJ2-7|TRBD1|NA|TRBV5-1
CASSWTGGTEQYF
TGCGCCAGCAGCTGGACAGGGGGGACCGAGCAGTACTTC
>TRBJ1-5|NA|NA|TRBV7-7
CASSLAEDQPQHF
TGTGCTAGCAGCTTAGCAGAAGATCAGCCCCAGCATTTT
>TRBJ1-5|NA|NA|TRBV30
CAWSKGDNQPQHF
TGTGCCTGGAGTAAAGGGGACAATCAGCCCCAGCATTTT
>TRBJ1-2|NA|few|TRBV4-1
CASSLGRDPGNYGYTF
TGCGCCAGCAGCCTGGGGAGAGATCCCGGTAACTATGGCTACACCTTC
>TRBJ2-7|TRBD2|NA|TRBV7-3
CASSLGGLAGVYEQYF
TGTGCCAGCAGCTTGGGTGGACTAGCGGGAGTCTACGAGCAGTACTTC
>TRBJ2-7|NA|NA|TRBV27
CASQTAGHPYEQYF
TGTGCCAGCCAGACTGCGGGACATCCCTACGAGCAGTACTTC
>TRBJ2-2|NA|NA|TRBV4-1
CASSQDVGTGTGELFF
TGCGCCAGCAGCCAAGACGTGGGAACGGGCACCGGGGAGCTGTTTTTT